What follows describes a single TCR beta chain. The data were taken from a study of blood T cell repertoires in COVID-19. The germline CDR1 and CDR2 sequences are MRHNA and SNTAGT. The V and J ends lost 6 bases and 5 bases, in that order; junction bases with no gene match: 5. This CDR3 has 14 residues. This table comes from immunoSEQ multiplex PCR, and its TCRdb copy is limited to in-frame clones, with some not included. The sample shows about 55,000 clones, roughly 85% of them seen only once. The specimen was peripheral blood. The gene calls are TRBV6-4 and TRBJ2-3, with 10 bases that match TRBD2. This clonotype originated in a human donor in a cohort sampled during active COVID-19. CDR3 sequence reads: CASSILAGVDTQYF. The DNA of the CDR3 is TGTGCCAGCAGCATTCTAGCGGGAGTAGATACGCAGTATTTT.